These 22 T cell receptor beta chains came from one sample sequenced in a study of blood T cell repertoires in COVID-19. Assay: immunoSEQ multiplex PCR; the TCRdb copy retains only in-frame clones and omits some. The data contain about 77,000 clones, 90% of them singletons. What was sequenced was peripheral blood. The receptors derive from a woman older than 75 with active or convalescent COVID-19.

The gene calls are TRBV7-2 and TRBJ2-2, with D possibly matching TRBD2 (5 bases). Germline V gene data show CDR1 as SGHTA and CDR2 as FQGNSA. This CDR3 region has 15 residues. V lost 4 bases, J lost 7 bases, and 16 bases lay in between. The CDR3 DNA follows: TGTGCCAGCAGCTCCAGACTATTTCGGGGCGGGGAGCTGTTTTTT. It specifies CASSSRLFRGGELFF.

The chain recombines TRBV9 with TRBJ1-2; TRBD1 is a possible D gene (6 bases). Germline CDR1 and CDR2: SGDLS and YYNGEE. The length of the CDR3 is 13 residues. Trimming removed 3 bases from V and 2 bases from J, with 8 bases in between. The CDR3 DNA reads as TGTGCCAGCAGCGCGGGGACAAACTATGGCTACACCTTC. Its translation: CASSAGTNYGYTF.

CDR3 nucleotide sequence: TGTGCCAGCAGCCAGGGACAGAATATGAACACTGAAGCTTTCTTT. Amino acids: CASSQGQNMNTEAFF. V gene TRBV3-1 (or the pseudogene TRBV3-2) combines with J gene TRBJ1-1, with TRBD1 identical over 7 bases. The V and J ends lost 3 bases and 0 bases, in that order; junction bases with no gene match: 4. The CDR3 has 15 amino acids. CDR1 and CDR2 (germline): LGHDT, YNNKEL (reference sequence).

There are a few counts of this clone. The chain employs TRBV3-1 (or the pseudogene TRBV3-2) and TRBJ2-7; 11 nucleotides line up with TRBD2. Germline-derived CDR1 and CDR2 are LGHDT and YNNKEL (reference sequence). This CDR3 is built from 15 residues. The V segment lost 4 bases and the J segment 2 bases; nucleotides outside the gene matches: 4. The CDR3 DNA is TGTGCCAGCAGCCCCGGGACTAGCGGTACCTACGAGCAGTACTTC. Protein product: CASSPGTSGTYEQYF.

V usage is TRBV7-2 and J usage is TRBJ1-6; 10 bases are shared with TRBD1. This CDR3 comprises 15 residues. V was clipped by 7 bases and J by 10 bases; unmatched bases: 10. Germline V gives CDR1 SGHTA, CDR2 FQGNSA. In DNA form, the CDR3 reads TGTGCCAGCATCCAAGACAGGGGGCATCAATCACCCCTCCACTTT. As protein: CASIQDRGHQSPLHF.

This chain connects TRBV13 to TRBJ2-7; the D is unclear. This CDR3 has 16 amino acids. Deletions cut 5 bases from V and 3 bases from J, with 20 bases between. The germline V gene encodes CDR1 PRHDT and CDR2 FYEKMQ (reference sequence). CDR3 in DNA: TGTGCCAGCAGCCCTGCGAGTAGCTCAACGGGCTACGAGCAGTACTTC. Its translation: CASSPASSSTGYEQYF.

CDR3 DNA sequence: TGTGCCAGCAGCGGGGGACTCTCCAATGAGCAGTTCTTC. Translation gives CASSGGLSNEQFF. The chain recombines TRBV9 with TRBJ2-1; the D gene is possibly TRBD2 (6 bases). V was pared by 3 bases and J by 6 bases, with 10 bases between. The germline CDR1 and CDR2 sequences are SGDLS and YYNGEE. The CDR3 extends over 13 amino acids.

Only one count was recorded for this clone. The chain combines TRBV7-2 with TRBJ2-3; 8 bases align to TRBD2. Germline CDR1 reads SGHTA; CDR2 reads FQGNSA. Trimming took 4 bases from V and 4 from J; bases not matched to a gene: 13. The CDR3 is 17 amino acids. This CDR3 is CASSSEPRGGSADTQYF. CDR3 coding DNA: TGTGCCAGCAGCTCCGAGCCCCGCGGGGGGAGCGCAGATACGCAGTATTTT.

The CDR3 bases are TGTGCCACCCAAGTCGGCGGCAGCGGCTCTGGCTACACCTTC. It codes for CATQVGGSGSGYTF. The chain couples TRBV24-1 to TRBJ1-2; D is undetermined. CDR3 size: 14 residues. Germline V gene lookup returns CDR1 KGHDR and CDR2 SFDVKD. V lost 9 bases and J 7 bases, leaving 20 bases between the germline ends.

The chain has TRBV5-4 and TRBJ1-1; D possibly corresponds to TRBD1 (5 bases). Germline CDR1 and CDR2: SGHNT and YYREEE (reference sequence). The germline V and J ends were trimmed by 2 bases and 0 bases, with 8 bases remaining between them. The CDR3 extends over 14 amino acids. The CDR3 DNA follows: TGTGCCAGCAGCTTTCAGGGCCTGAACACTGAAGCTTTCTTT. Translating gives CASSFQGLNTEAFF. Full variable domain (missing parts from reference TRBV5-4 and TRBJ1-1): ETGVTQSPTHLIKTRGQQVTLRCSSQSGHNTVSWYQQALGQGPQFIFQYYREEENGRGNFPPRFSGLQFPNYSSELNVNALELDDSALYLCASSFQGLNTEAFFGQGTRLTVV.

V and J are TRBV7-8 and TRBJ1-4; D is undetermined. There are 15 residues in the CDR3. Trimming pared 1 base from V and 7 bases from J, leaving 13 bases between. Germline V gene data show CDR1 as SGHVS and CDR2 as FQNEAQ. The CDR3 protein is CASSLEAGFTEKLFF. The CDR3 nucleotides are TGTGCCAGCAGCTTAGAAGCGGGTTTTACTGAAAAACTGTTTTTT.

The gene calls are TRBV19 and TRBJ2-5; tentatively, D is TRBD1 (5 bases). Trimming removed 2 bases from V and 3 bases from J, with 7 bases in between. The CDR3 runs 13 residues. Per the germline V gene, CDR1 is LNHDA and CDR2 is SQIVND (reference sequence). CDR3: CASSISGKETQYF. DNA of the CDR3: TGTGCCAGTAGTATATCAGGGAAAGAGACCCAGTACTTC.

V and J are TRBV10-2 and TRBJ2-7; D possibly corresponds to TRBD1 (6 bases). Germline CDR1 is WSHSY and CDR2 is SAAADI. CDR3 size: 16 residues. Trimming stripped 1 base from V and 0 bases from J, with 13 bases between. This CDR3 is CASSEWPQGTSYEQYF. The DNA for the CDR3 is TGCGCCAGCAGTGAGTGGCCTCAGGGGACCTCCTACGAGCAGTACTTC.

This clone was picked up one time. The V gene is TRBV14, the J gene TRBJ2-2, with D possibly TRBD2 on 6 matching bases. The V end was cut by 6 bases, the J end by 1 base, with 15 bases between. The CDR3 consists of 16 residues. Germline loops: CDR1 SGHDN, CDR2 FVKESK. The chain's CDR3 is CASSKEGPRNTGELFF. The CDR3 nucleotides are TGTGCCAGCAGTAAGGAGGGGCCAAGGAACACCGGGGAGCTGTTTTTT.

The chain links TRBV5-5 to TRBJ1-6; TRBD1 is a possible D gene (6 bases). Trimming removed 3 bases from V and 7 bases from J, with 11 bases in between. CDR1 is SGHKS, CDR2 YYEKEE, per germline (reference sequence). The CDR3 sequence is 14 residues long. The CDR3 spells CASSSGVRNSPLHF. Here the CDR3 DNA reads TGTGCCAGCAGCTCAGGGGTCAGGAATTCACCCCTCCACTTT.

The V and J genes are TRBV9 and TRBJ2-2; 7 bases map to TRBD1. This CDR3 contains 17 residues. V lost 4 bases to trimming and J lost 1 base; unmatched junction nucleotides: 10. CDR1 is SGDLS, CDR2 YYNGEE, per germline. In DNA, the CDR3 is TGTGCCAGCAGCACCCCGACAGGGCCATTGAACACCGGGGAGCTGTTTTTT. It encodes CASSTPTGPLNTGELFF. The variable domain in full, with the rest retrieved from reference TRBV9 and TRBJ2-2, is DSGVTQTPKHLITATGQRVTLRCSPRSGDLSVYWYQQSLDQGLQFLIQYYNGEERAKGNILERFSAQQFPDLHSELNLSSLELGDSALYFCASSTPTGPLNTGELFFGEGSRLTVL.

The chain joins TRBV7-9 to TRBJ1-6; TRBD1 might be the D (6 bases). This CDR3 is 14 amino acids long. V was shortened by 8 bases and J by 5 bases, with 13 bases between the two germline ends. Germline V gene lookup returns CDR1 SEHNR and CDR2 FQNEAQ (reference sequence). CDR3 protein: CASRSGQNNSPLHF. CDR3 coding DNA: TGTGCCAGCCGGTCGGGACAAAATAATTCACCCCTCCACTTT.

This chain links TRBV6-2 or TRBV6-3 with TRBJ2-7; 9 bases are a match to TRBD1. The CDR3 loop spans 17 amino acids. Per germline, CDR1 MNHEY and CDR2 SVGEGT. With V trimmed by 0 bases and J by 6 bases, 12 bases remained unmatched. The CDR3 loop is CASSYSEFSGQGGEQYF. The CDR3 DNA sequence: TGTGCCAGCAGTTACTCCGAATTCTCGGGACAGGGTGGCGAGCAGTACTTC.

This sequence joins TRBV28 and TRBJ2-1; D not resolved. V was clipped by 3 bases and J by 7 bases, with 7 bases between them. CDR1 and CDR2 (germline): MDHEN, SYDVKM. This CDR3 has 12 residues. The CDR3 spells CASSFYGNEQFF. The DNA of the CDR3 is TGTGCCAGCAGTTTTTACGGGAATGAGCAGTTCTTC.

This sequence joins TRBV6-5 and TRBJ2-2; 8 nucleotides align to TRBD1. The CDR3 length is 14 residues. CDR1 and CDR2 (germline): MNHEY, SVGAGI. Losses at the gene ends were 6 bases for V and 3 bases for J; bases not matched to a gene: 3. In DNA, the CDR3 is TGTGCCAGCAGGACGGACAGGGACACCGGGGAGCTGTTTTTT. This sequence encodes CASRTDRDTGELFF.

This clone was observed a few times. The rearrangement uses TRBV5-1 and TRBJ1-2, with 8 bases matching TRBD1. The CDR3 contains 14 residues. V trimming: 3 bases; J trimming: 7 bases; junction bases outside the gene matches: 8. In germline, CDR1 is SGHRS, CDR2 YFSETQ. The CDR3 region is CASSSVDRASGYTF. CDR3 bases: TGCGCCAGCAGCTCCGTGGACAGGGCGAGTGGCTACACCTTC.

The V and J genes are TRBV19 and TRBJ2-2, with 14 positions matching TRBD2. The ends lost 5 bases at V and 0 bases at J; junction bases unmatched: 8. Germline-derived CDR1 and CDR2 are LNHDA and SQIVND (reference sequence). CDR3 size: 19 residues. The chain's CDR3 is CASSPRTSGGPANTGELFF. The DNA of the CDR3 is TGTGCCAGTAGTCCCCGGACTAGCGGGGGGCCCGCGAACACCGGGGAGCTGTTTTTT. Full variable domain (remainder filled in from reference TRBV19 and TRBJ2-2): DGGITQSPKYLFRKEGQNVTLSCEQNLNHDAMYWYRQDPGQGLRLIYYSQIVNDFQKGDIAEGYSVSREKKESFPLTVTSAQKNPTAFYLCASSPRTSGGPANTGELFFGEGSRLTVL.